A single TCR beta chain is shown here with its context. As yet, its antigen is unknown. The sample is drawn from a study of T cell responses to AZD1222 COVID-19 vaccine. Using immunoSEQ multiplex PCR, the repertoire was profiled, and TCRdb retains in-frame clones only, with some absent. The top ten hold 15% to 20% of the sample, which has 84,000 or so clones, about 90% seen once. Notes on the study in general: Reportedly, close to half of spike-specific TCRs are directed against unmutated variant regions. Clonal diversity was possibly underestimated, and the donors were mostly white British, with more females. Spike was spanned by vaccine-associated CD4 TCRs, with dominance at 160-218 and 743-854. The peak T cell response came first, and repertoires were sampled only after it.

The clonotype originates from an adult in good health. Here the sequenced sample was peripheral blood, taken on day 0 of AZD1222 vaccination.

The CDR3 loop is CASSQDQRQYF. The CDR3 nucleotides read TGTGCCAGCAGCCAAGATCAGAGACAGTACTTC. The gene calls are TRBV3-1 (or the pseudogene TRBV3-2) and TRBJ2-7; no clear D. Germline CDR1 reads LGHDT; CDR2 reads YNNKEL (reference sequence). The ends were cut back, 0 bases at V and 10 bases at J, with 7 bases in the middle. CDR3 length equals 11 residues.